Shown below are 11 T cell receptor beta chains from a single sample sequenced in a study of shared clonotypes between healthy human individuals. Assay used: immunoSEQ multiplex PCR; TCRdb lists only in-frame clones, some missing. The data show fewer than 850,000 clones, about 90% seen once. Material for sequencing was memory CD8+ T cells from PBMCs. Subset reported: CD45RO+ cells pooled with CCR7-negative TemRA cells. The receptor source for this set is a man younger than 30 in good health. Some clones in this sample may be carry-over from other donors' samples.

J is TRBJ1-3 and V is TRBV6-5, with D perhaps matching TRBD1 (6 bases). The V gene lost 2 bases and the J gene lost 0 bases, with 8 bases spanning the gap. The CDR3 contains 15 residues. The V gene's germline CDR1 is MNHEY and CDR2 SVGAGI. The CDR3 coding sequence is TGTGCCAGCAGTTACGACAGGACCTCTGGAAACACCATATATTTT. Its protein product is CASSYDRTSGNTIYF.

This clone has just one count. Sequence at one end of the junction differs from germline and may be a read error. The V and J genes are TRBV5-8 and TRBJ2-7; no clear D gene. CDR3 length: 13 amino acids. Germline CDR1 is SGHTS and CDR2 is YDEGEE. CDR3 nucleotide sequence: TGTGTCAGCAGCTTGGGTGACGCCTACGAGCAGTACTTC. Its translation is CVSSLGDAYEQYF.

This clone is a singleton in its sample. This chain joins TRBV7-9 and TRBJ2-7, with D perhaps TRBD1 or TRBD2 (5 bases each). The V gene's germline CDR1 is SEHNR and CDR2 FQNEAQ (reference sequence). The CDR3 totals 15 residues. Trimming removed 5 bases at V and 2 bases at J, with 16 bases between. In DNA, the CDR3 is TGTGCCAGCAGCGGGTCATGGGACCAGCCCTACGAGCAGTACTTC. It specifies CASSGSWDQPYEQYF.

The chain is built from TRBV9 and TRBJ2-2; 9 bases align to TRBD1. The CDR3 spans 16 residues. CDR1 and CDR2 (germline): SGDLS, YYNGEE. With V trimmed by 0 bases and J by 5 bases, 5 bases remained unmatched. The CDR3 sequence is CASSVALGTGTGELFF. The CDR3, as DNA: TGTGCCAGCAGCGTAGCTCTGGGGACAGGGACCGGGGAGCTGTTTTTT.

The chain employs TRBV19 and TRBJ2-6; D is ambiguous. The CDR3 consists of 14 residues. Per germline, CDR1 LNHDA and CDR2 SQIVND (reference sequence). V lost 7 bases and J lost 3, with 10 bases in between. In DNA form, the CDR3 reads TGTGCCAGTACCGCCTTTAATGGGGCCAACGTCCTGACTTTC. The encoded protein is CASTAFNGANVLTF.

The J gene is TRBJ2-3, the V gene TRBV18; TRBD1 agrees at 8 bases. Germline lookup yields CDR1 KGHSH and CDR2 LQKENI. The length of the CDR3 is 18 residues. The junction had 17 bases not matched to a gene; V was cut back by 3 bases and J by 6 bases. The CDR3 DNA follows: TGTGCCAGCTCACCGCCCGTGCCCGGACAGGGTTCCTTCGATACGCAGTATTTT. Amino acids: CASSPPVPGQGSFDTQYF.

The V gene is TRBV4-1, the J gene TRBJ1-5; D unresolved. Germline CDR1 MGHRA, CDR2 YSYEKL. CDR3 size: 16 residues. Deletions cut 1 base from V and 3 bases from J, with 13 bases between. DNA of the CDR3: TGCGCCAGCAGCCAAGTTGGGCCCACCGACAATCAGCCCCAGCATTTT. Protein sequence: CASSQVGPTDNQPQHF.

The chain joins TRBV4-2 to TRBJ1-3; D gene uncertain. The CDR3 length is 17 residues. V was pared by 3 bases and J by 4 bases, with 19 bases between. Germline assignment: CDR1 LGHNA and CDR2 YNFKEQ. DNA for the CDR3: TGTGCCAGCAGCCATACCCTCTGGCCTTTTCTCGGAAACACCATATATTTT. Translating it yields CASSHTLWPFLGNTIYF.

Here the CDR3 DNA reads TGTGCCAGCTCACCCGATACGACTAGCGGGAGGGGAATTAGCACAGATACGCAGTATTTT. As protein: CASSPDTTSGRGISTDTQYF. V and J are TRBV18 and TRBJ2-3; 14 bases line up with TRBD2. Per the germline V gene, CDR1 is KGHSH and CDR2 is LQKENI. V lost 3 bases and J lost 0; bases outside the gene matches: 11. The CDR3 loop spans 20 amino acids.

The chain uses TRBV27 and TRBJ2-1; D is uncertain. This CDR3 has 15 residues. Per the germline V gene, CDR1 is MNHEY and CDR2 is SMNVEV (reference sequence). V was clipped by 10 bases and J by 0 bases, with 16 bases between them. The CDR3 DNA reads as TGTGCCACCCACTTGGGGTTAAGCTCCTACAATGAGCAGTTCTTC. It yields the protein CATHLGLSSYNEQFF.

The genes are TRBV6-5 and TRBJ2-5; D is possibly TRBD1 (6 bases). The CDR3 spans 14 residues. Germline CDR1 and CDR2: MNHEY and SVGAGI. Trimming cost V 6 bases and J 1 base, with 12 bases left between them. CDR3 protein: CASRPTGSQETQYF. The CDR3 DNA reads TGTGCCAGCAGACCCACAGGGTCCCAAGAGACCCAGTACTTC.